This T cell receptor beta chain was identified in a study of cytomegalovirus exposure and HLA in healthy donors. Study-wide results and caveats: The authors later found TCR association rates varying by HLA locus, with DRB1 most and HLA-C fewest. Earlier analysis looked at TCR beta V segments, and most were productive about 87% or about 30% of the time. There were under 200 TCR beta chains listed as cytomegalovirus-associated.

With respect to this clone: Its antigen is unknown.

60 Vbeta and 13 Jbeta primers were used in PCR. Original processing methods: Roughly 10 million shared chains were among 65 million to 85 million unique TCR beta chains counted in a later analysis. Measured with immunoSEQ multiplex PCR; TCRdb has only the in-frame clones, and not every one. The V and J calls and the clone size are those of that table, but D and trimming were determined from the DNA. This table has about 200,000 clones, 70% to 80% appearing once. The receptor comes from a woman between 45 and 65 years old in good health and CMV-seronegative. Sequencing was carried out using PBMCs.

DNA for the CDR3: TGTGCCAGCAGCTCATACGGGACAGACGCCGAGCAGTACTTC. This translates into CASSSYGTDAEQYF. V and J are TRBV11-3 and TRBJ2-7; 7 positions match TRBD1. Germline-derived CDR1 and CDR2 are SGHNT and YENEEA. The CDR3 has 14 residues. V lost 4 bases to trimming and J lost 6 bases; unmatched junction nucleotides: 9. The full variable domain, rest sourced from reference TRBV11-3 and TRBJ2-7, is EAGVVQSPRYKIIEKKQPVAFWCNPISGHNTLYWYLQNLGQGPELLIRYENEEAVDDSQLPKDRFSAERLKGVDSTLKIQPAELGDSAVYLCASSSYGTDAEQYFGPGTRLTVT.